The 15 T cell receptor beta chains given below trace back to one sample, sequenced in a study of T-cell memory formation after mild COVID-19. TCRdb processed the 5' RACE reads anew with MiXCR; each CDR3 protein has one entry. The data hold 350,000 to 450,000 distinct CDR3 sequences, with roughly 24% observed a single time. The sample comprised PBMCs or a T cell subset sorted from them (not recorded which). The receptors originated from an adult woman who had mild COVID-19 (a few samples of this study predate the infection). Cell type and time point are not known.

The CDR3 here is CASSANHRSLSHGYTF. The CDR3 DNA follows: TGTGCCAGCAGCGCCAATCACAGATCCCTGAGCCATGGCTACACCTTC. V and J are TRBV7-2 and TRBJ1-2; D is undetermined. CDR3 length: 16 amino acids. The germline CDR1 and CDR2 sequences are SGHTA and FQGNSA. The germline V and J ends were trimmed by 5 bases and 6 bases, with 22 bases remaining between them.

This chain connects TRBV20-1 to TRBJ2-7; 8 bases line up with TRBD1. Germline CDR1 and CDR2: DFQATT and SNEGSKA (reference sequence). The CDR3 spans 15 residues. Trimming at V came to 1 base and at J to 0 bases, leaving 5 bases not matched to a gene. The CDR3, as DNA: TGCAGTGCTAGAGCAGTTGGACAGGGCTCCTACGAGCAGTACTTC. This codes for CSARAVGQGSYEQYF.

The chain recombines TRBV5-1 with TRBJ1-6, with D tentatively TRBD1 (6 bases). There are 16 residues in the CDR3. The V gene lost 4 bases and the J gene lost 5 bases, with 16 bases spanning the gap. Germline V gives CDR1 SGHRS, CDR2 YFSETQ. The CDR3 DNA is TGCGCCAGCAGCCCTCGGGGGCCAGGGCATAATTCACCCCTCCACTTT. Its translation: CASSPRGPGHNSPLHF. The entire variable domain, with the rest obtained from reference TRBV5-1 and TRBJ1-6, is as follows: KAGVTQTPRYLIKTRGQQVTLSCSPISGHRSVSWYQQTPGQGLQFLFEYFSETQRNKGNFPGRFSGRQFSNSRSEMNVSTLELGDSALYLCASSPRGPGHNSPLHFGNGTRLTVT.

This chain connects TRBV20-1 to TRBJ2-7, with 12 bases fitting TRBD2. This CDR3 region has 14 residues. Germline V CDR1 and CDR2: DFQATT, SNEGSKA (reference sequence). The V and J ends lost 4 bases and 2 bases, in that order; junction bases with no gene match: 3. DNA for the CDR3: TGCAGTGCTATGACTAGCGGGAGAACCTACGAGCAGTACTTC. Translation: CSAMTSGRTYEQYF.

This clonotype was recorded a few times. The rearrangement joins TRBV25-1 to TRBJ1-1; tentatively, D is TRBD1 (6 bases). V shed 2 bases and J shed 3 bases, with 13 bases lying between them. CDR1 is MGHDK, CDR2 SYGVNS, per germline. The CDR3 runs to 15 residues. The CDR3 protein is CASSEISGQHTEAFF. The DNA for the CDR3 is TGTGCCAGCAGTGAAATCTCTGGACAGCACACTGAAGCTTTCTTT.

The V gene is TRBV12-3 or TRBV12-4, the J gene TRBJ1-4, with D unclear. This CDR3 has 16 residues. Trimming shortened V by 4 bases and J by 8 bases, and 20 bases separated the two germline ends. The CDR3 nucleotides are TGTGCCAGCAGTTCAACCAACCGCTTGGGTATGGAAAAACTGTTTTTT. This gives the protein CASSSTNRLGMEKLFF.

The CDR3 sequence is CASSQGTGGTEPQHF. CDR3 in DNA: TGTGCCAGCAGCCAAGGGACAGGGGGAACGGAGCCCCAGCATTTT. This chain uses TRBV16 with TRBJ1-5; 11 bases align to TRBD1. The V segment lost 2 bases and the J segment 8 bases; nucleotides outside the gene matches: 5. This CDR3 spans 15 amino acids. Germline V gene sequence: CDR1 KGHSY, CDR2 FQNENV.

This clonotype turned up a few times. This sequence joins TRBV9 and TRBJ2-7, with 7 nucleotides matching TRBD1. V shed 6 bases, J shed 7 bases, and the junction held 10 bases outside the gene matches. The CDR3 spans 13 residues. From germline, CDR1 is SGDLS and CDR2 YYNGEE. CDR3 DNA: TGTGCCAGCAACAGGGGCGGAACTCAAGAGCAGTACTTC. It translates to CASNRGGTQEQYF.

This clonotype was seen more than once but under ten times. V is TRBV4-2 and J is TRBJ2-3; D not resolved. The germline gives CDR1 LGHNA, CDR2 YNFKEQ. Trimming left V 1 base short and J 0 bases short, with 8 bases between. CDR3 length: 15 residues. The CDR3 DNA sequence: TGTGCCAGCAGCCAAGGTATCGGGAGCACAGATACGCAGTATTTT. Its protein is CASSQGIGSTDTQYF.

The gene calls are TRBV24-1 and TRBJ2-1; D is uncertain. Germline values: CDR1 KGHDR, CDR2 SFDVKD. The V end was cut by 5 bases, the J end by 6 bases, with 16 bases between. The CDR3 runs 15 residues. In DNA form, the CDR3 reads TGTGCCACCAGTGCCAAGACGGGTGTCCTCAATGAGCAGTTCTTC. Translating gives CATSAKTGVLNEQFF.

The gene calls are TRBV2 and TRBJ2-7; no clear D. V lost 3 bases to trimming and J lost 0 bases, with 9 bases between them. The germline CDR1 and CDR2 sequences are SNHLY and FYNNEI. CDR3 size: 14 residues. The CDR3 DNA sequence: TGTGCCAGCAGTGAGCAAGGTAGCTCCTACGAGCAGTACTTC. Its translation: CASSEQGSSYEQYF.

The rearrangement uses TRBV3-1 and TRBJ1-2, with D hard to call. The V end lost 0 bases, the J end lost 5 bases, and 13 bases lay between the germline ends. Per germline, CDR1 LGHDT and CDR2 YNNKEL (reference sequence). The CDR3 covers 15 residues. The CDR3 loop reads CASSQDSYLVYGYTF. Written as DNA, the CDR3 is TGTGCCAGCAGCCAAGATTCCTACCTGGTTTATGGCTACACCTTC.

This clonotype was counted only a few times. The genes are TRBV5-1 and TRBJ2-3; D unclear. CDR1 SGHRS and CDR2 YFSETQ come from the germline V gene. This CDR3 comprises 16 residues. V dropped 4 bases and J dropped 0 bases, with 15 bases sitting between them. The CDR3 DNA sequence: TGCGCCAGCAGCATCTCTGTTTCTCAGAGCACAGATACGCAGTATTTT. This translates into CASSISVSQSTDTQYF.

There are a few counts of this clonotype. The chain carries TRBV5-1 and TRBJ2-7, with 13 bases that match TRBD2. Germline V gene sequence: CDR1 SGHRS, CDR2 YFSETQ. The CDR3 spans 14 residues. Germline trimming cut 3 bases from V and 7 bases from J; bases unmatched to any gene: 4. The DNA of the CDR3 is TGCGCCAGCAGCTCGGGACTAGCGGGAAAGGAGCAGTACTTC. It yields the protein CASSSGLAGKEQYF.

This clonotype was seen a few times. This chain connects TRBV5-1 to TRBJ1-1; TRBD1 might be the D (5 bases). The CDR3 sequence is 12 residues long. Germline V CDR1 and CDR2: SGHRS, YFSETQ. Trimming shortened V by 6 bases and J by 4 bases, and 10 bases separated the two germline ends. The CDR3 DNA sequence: TGCGCCAGCATGGCAGGGCCCACTGAAGCTTTCTTT. It translates to CASMAGPTEAFF.